The source of this T cell receptor beta chain is a study of T cell responses to AZD1222 COVID-19 vaccine. Worth noting for this clone: Its antigen is unknown.

Trimming took off 7 bases at V and 2 bases at J, with 9 bases between the two ends. The CDR3 has 11 residues. Germline V gives CDR1 DFQATT, CDR2 SNEGSKA (reference sequence). Measured with immunoSEQ multiplex PCR; TCRdb has only the in-frame clones, and not every one. This table holds 75,000 to 90,000 clones, 80% to 90% found once. Findings of the study overall: Spike-specific TCR depth and breadth grew after two AZD1222 doses.

The sequence was collected from an adult who received the AZD1222 COVID-19 vaccine. The specimen was peripheral blood, collected 28 days after the second AZD1222 dose. The chain combines TRBV20-1 with TRBJ2-7; D possibly corresponds to TRBD2 (6 bases). The CDR3 DNA reads TGCAGTGTAGTAGCGGCCTACGAGCAGTACTTC. Its translation is CSVVAAYEQYF.